This TCR beta chain was found in a study of blood T cell repertoires in COVID-19. For the study at large: T cells, B-cell-depleted T cells, or PBMCs supplied cDNA or gDNA.

Per the study methods: Nucleated cell counts were estimated from reference gene primer amplification. Generated by immunoSEQ multiplex PCR, the TCRdb table keeps only in-frame clones and is missing some. The DNA was the basis for D and trimming; V, J and clone size are from that table. The repertoire consists of more than 400,000 clones, with 70% to 90% occurring once and the leading ten covering roughly 3.1%. This clone came up once. Germline CDR1 and CDR2: SGHTA and FQGNSA. The CDR3 totals 15 residues. Trimming took 4 bases from V and 3 from J; bases not matched to a gene: 7. This sequence was found in a human donor in a cohort sampled during active COVID-19. Sequenced material: peripheral blood. The chain combines TRBV7-2 with TRBJ1-2, with 8 bases aligning to TRBD1. The chain's CDR3 is CASSSTGGPDYGYTF. CDR3 bases: TGTGCCAGCAGCTCCACAGGGGGACCAGACTATGGCTACACCTTC. Together with reference TRBV7-2 and TRBJ1-2, the CDR3 gives the full variable domain: GAGVSQSPSNKVTEKGKDVELRCDPISGHTALYWYRQSLGQGLEFLIYFQGNSAPDKSGLPSDRFSAERTGGSVSTLTIQRTQQEDSAVYLCASSSTGGPDYGYTFGSGTRLTVV.